Sequencing of this TCR beta chain was carried out in a study of T cell responses to AZD1222 COVID-19 vaccine. Study-level results: White British people made up most donors, females outnumbered males, and clonal diversity was possibly underestimated. After the peak T cell response, and only then, were repertoires sampled.

Concerning this clone: Its antigen is as yet unknown.

With V trimmed by 2 bases and J by 4 bases, 22 bases remained unmatched. The CDR3 has 20 residues. Germline CDR1 is SGDLS and CDR2 is YYNGEE. Assay: immunoSEQ multiplex PCR; the TCRdb copy retains only in-frame clones and omits some. Seen here are about 72,000 clones, 80% to 90% observed once, and the top ten hold 28%. The sequencing here drew on peripheral blood, taken 28 days after the second AZD1222 dose. V gene TRBV9 combines with J gene TRBJ2-5; TRBD2 aligns across 8 bases. The sequence came from an adult who received the AZD1222 COVID-19 vaccine. The CDR3 sequence: CASSVGAAPSGGRFGETQYF. CDR3 nucleotides: TGTGCCAGCAGCGTCGGTGCAGCTCCCTCGGGCGGGAGGTTTGGAGAGACCCAGTACTTC.